This T cell receptor beta chain emerged from a study of blood T cell repertoires in COVID-19. Across the study: PBMCs, B-cell-depleted T cells, or T cells provided the cDNA or gDNA that made up the material.

TCRdb's table, derived via immunoSEQ multiplex PCR, lists solely in-frame clones and lacks some. Among 65,000 to 70,000 clones listed, around 90% were seen once. Germline V gives CDR1 SGDLS, CDR2 YYNGEE. Deletions cut 2 bases from V and 2 bases from J, with 11 bases between. The CDR3 runs to 14 residues. The sequence derives from a human donor with active COVID-19. The donor label of this sample is uncertain. The sample taken for sequencing was peripheral blood. The chain employs TRBV9 and TRBJ2-7; no firm D call. For the CDR3, the DNA is TGTGCCAGCAGCGTTACATCCGAAACCTACGAGCAGTACTTC. It yields the protein CASSVTSETYEQYF.